Listed below are T cell receptor beta chains from one sample, sequenced in a study of Ad26.COV2.S vaccination and SARS-CoV-2 variants. Using immunoSEQ multiplex PCR, the repertoire was profiled, and TCRdb retains in-frame clones only, with some absent. The profile shows 350,000 to 400,000 clones, about 85% of them singletons. The sample consisted of peripheral blood, taken in a trial of Ad26.COV2.S vaccine versus placebo. Source of these receptors: a person aged 18-65 years who received the Ad26.COV2.S COVID-19 vaccine or a placebo. CDR3s include the opening cysteine and the closing phenylalanine or tryptophan. A D gene is named only where the DNA matches it firmly. A row's size may be missing; if present it is once, few, many or a size class.

16,NA,TRBD2,TRBJ2-3,TRBV6-5,CASSYSVAGGPDTQYF,TGTGCCAGCAGTTACTCAGTAGCGGGGGGCCCAGATACGCAGTATTTT
11,NA,NA,TRBJ1-4,TRBV19,CASTGREKLFF,TGTGCCAGTACGGGTAGGGAAAAACTGTTTTTT
13,NA,TRBD1,TRBJ2-4,TRBV6-1,CASSDYRGDIQYF,TGTGCCAGCAGTGATTACAGGGGCGACATTCAGTACTTC
15,NA,NA,TRBJ2-2,TRBV12-5,CASGLVNLGVGELFF,TGTGCTAGTGGTTTGGTAAATCTCGGGGTCGGGGAGCTGTTTTTT
14,NA,NA,TRBJ1-5,TRBV7-2,CASSSRVGNQPQHF,TGTGCCAGCAGCTCGAGGGTGGGCAATCAGCCCCAGCATTTT
14,NA,NA,TRBJ1-2,TRBV14,CASSQEGRWNGYTF,TGTGCCAGCAGCCAGGAGGGGAGATGGAATGGCTACACCTTC
15,few,TRBD1,TRBJ1-6,TRBV3-1/TRBV3-2,CASSQPDRGSSPLHF,TGTGCCAGCAGCCAGCCCGACAGGGGTTCTTCACCCCTCCACTTT
13,NA,NA,TRBJ2-3,TRBV7-9,CASSLGPGDTQYF,TGTGCCAGCAGCTTAGGCCCAGGGGATACGCAGTATTTT
13,NA,TRBD1,TRBJ1-1,TRBV2,CARQGAGGTEAFF,TGTGCCAGACAGGGGGCTGGAGGGACTGAAGCTTTCTTT
15,NA,TRBD1,TRBJ1-2,TRBV6-5,CASRVEAGGGYGYTF,TGTGCCAGCAGAGTTGAGGCAGGGGGAGGCTATGGCTACACCTTC
14,NA,TRBD1,TRBJ1-1,TRBV2,CASSKGGMNTEAFF,TGTGCCAGCAGTAAAGGGGGCATGAACACTGAAGCTTTCTTT
16,NA,NA,TRBJ2-3,TRBV11-2,CASSEQGALSTDTQYF,TGTGCCAGCAGCGAACAGGGCGCGCTTAGCACAGATACGCAGTATTTT
13,NA,TRBD1,TRBJ1-4,TRBV4-3,CASSPGTEEKLFF,TGCGCCAGCAGCCCGGGGACAGAGGAAAAACTGTTTTTT
13,NA,NA,TRBJ2-4,TRBV12-3/TRBV12-4,CASSSPFRNIQYF,TGTGCCAGCAGTTCCCCCTTTCGGAACATTCAGTACTTC
17,once,NA,TRBJ2-2,TRBV5-4,CASRPDSGLSNTGELFF,TGTGCCAGCAGACCCGATTCAGGCCTTTCGAACACCGGGGAGCTGTTTTTT
12,NA,NA,TRBJ1-3,TRBV30,CAWNVLPGAIYF,TGTGCCTGGAATGTCCTCCCCGGGGCCATATATTTT
15,NA,TRBD1,TRBJ1-5,TRBV7-2,CASSYSWTGGSSQHF,TGTGCCAGCAGCTACTCATGGACAGGGGGTTCAAGCCAGCATTTT
15,once,NA,TRBJ2-7,TRBV18,CASSPAQVGPYEQYF,TGTGCCAGCTCACCAGCGCAGGTGGGTCCTTACGAGCAGTACTTC
16,NA,TRBD1,TRBJ2-2,TRBV10-3,CAISESWDRGHGELFF,TGTGCCATCAGTGAGTCTTGGGACAGGGGGCACGGGGAGCTGTTTTTT
16,NA,NA,TRBJ1-1,TRBV10-3,CAISESTGLTNTEAFF,TGTGCCATCAGTGAGTCGACGGGACTAACGAACACTGAAGCTTTCTTT
12,NA,TRBD2,TRBJ2-3,TRBV27,CARSGGANTQYF,TGTGCCAGAAGCGGGGGGGCTAATACGCAGTATTTT
16,NA,NA,TRBJ2-3,TRBV12-5,CASGQKTAANAGPQYF,TGTGCTAGTGGGCAGAAGACCGCGGCCAACGCAGGGCCGCAGTATTTT
16,once,TRBD1,TRBJ2-1,TRBV27,CASSSYSGTGNNEQFF,TGTGCCAGCAGTTCTTACTCCGGGACAGGAAACAATGAGCAGTTCTTC
14,NA,NA,TRBJ1-1,TRBV5-1,CASSLLAGNTEAFF,TGCGCCAGCAGCTTGTTAGCAGGGAACACTGAAGCTTTCTTT
15,NA,TRBD2,TRBJ2-3,TRBV5-4,CASSPRTSFTDTQYF,TGTGCCAGCAGCCCAAGGACTAGCTTCACAGATACGCAGTATTTT
12,NA,TRBD1,TRBJ1-1,TRBV3-1/TRBV3-2,CASSQEQGRAFF,TGTGCCAGCAGCCAAGAACAGGGGCGAGCTTTCTTT
14,NA,NA,TRBJ1-2,TRBV29-1,CSVTLIGEDYGYTF,TGCAGCGTTACGCTCATCGGGGAAGACTATGGCTACACCTTC
14,NA,NA,TRBJ2-3,TRBV11-2,CASSLDFSTDTQYF,TGTGCCAGCAGCCTGGACTTCAGCACAGATACGCAGTATTTT
16,NA,TRBD2,TRBJ2-5,TRBV3-1/TRBV3-2,CASSQDQVGRGETQYF,TGTGCCAGCAGCCAAGACCAGGTTGGGAGGGGAGAGACCCAGTACTTC
15,NA,TRBD2,TRBJ2-1,TRBV27,CASSLGLAGNNEQFF,TGTGCCAGCAGCCTGGGACTAGCGGGAAACAATGAGCAGTTCTTC
14,NA,TRBD1,TRBJ2-4,TRBV6-2/TRBV6-3,CASSSWDRENIQYF,TGTGCCAGCAGTAGCTGGGACAGGGAAAACATTCAGTACTTC
15,NA,TRBD2,TRBJ2-5,TRBV4-1,CASSRTGLVRETQYF,TGCGCCAGCAGCCGCACTGGACTAGTCAGAGAGACCCAGTACTTC
12,NA,NA,TRBJ2-7,TRBV10-2,CASSLGHSEQYF,TGCGCCAGCAGCCTTGGGCATTCCGAGCAGTACTTC
14,NA,NA,TRBJ1-2,TRBV7-9,CASSHRSPNYGYTF,TGTGCCAGCAGCCATCGATCACCCAACTATGGCTACACCTTC
14,NA,NA,TRBJ2-7,TRBV7-8,CASSTRTSVGEQYF,TGTGCCAGCAGCACTCGGACATCGGTGGGGGAGCAGTACTTC
15,NA,NA,TRBJ1-6,TRBV7-2,CASSLGGALYSPLHF,TGTGCCAGCAGCTTAGGAGGGGCCCTTTATTCACCCCTCCACTTT
15,NA,TRBD2,TRBJ2-1,TRBV3-1/TRBV3-2,CASSQDVTRGNEQFF,TGTGCCAGCAGCCAAGATGTAACGCGGGGGAATGAGCAGTTCTTC
14,NA,NA,TRBJ2-3,TRBV6-2/TRBV6-3,CASSIYRDPDTQYF,TGTGCCAGCAGTATCTACAGAGATCCAGATACGCAGTATTTT
14,NA,NA,TRBJ1-1,TRBV5-1,CASSLFERATEAFF,TGCGCCAGCAGCTTGTTTGAAAGGGCTACTGAAGCTTTCTTT
14,NA,TRBD2,TRBJ2-5,TRBV6-2/TRBV6-3,CASSSTLAGETQYF,TGTGCCAGCAGTTCTACCCTAGCGGGGGAGACCCAGTACTTC
14,NA,NA,TRBJ2-2,TRBV20-1,CSASRPGGPGELFF,TGCAGTGCTAGTCGTCCCGGGGGGCCCGGGGAGCTGTTTTTT
16,NA,NA,TRBJ2-3,TRBV18,CASSPLGVTHSDTQYF,TGTGCCAGCTCACCACTGGGGGTCACACACTCAGATACGCAGTATTTT
16,NA,TRBD2,TRBJ2-1,TRBV18,CASSRMTSGVYNEQFF,TGTGCCAGCTCACGTATGACTAGCGGGGTCTACAATGAGCAGTTCTTC
15,NA,TRBD1,TRBJ2-4,TRBV19,CASSRTGPSLNLQYF,TGTGCCAGTAGTCGGACAGGGCCCTCACTAAACCTTCAGTACTTC
16,NA,TRBD1,TRBJ2-6,TRBV10-3,CAIMTGAGVGANVLTF,TGTGCCATCATGACAGGGGCAGGGGTAGGGGCCAACGTCCTGACTTTC
12,few,NA,TRBJ2-3,TRBV7-8,CASSPYTDTQYF,TGTGCCAGCAGCCCGTACACAGATACGCAGTATTTT
15,once,NA,TRBJ2-7,TRBV2,CAGASVGDTLYEQYF,TGTGCCGGCGCTAGTGTGGGGGACACCTTATACGAGCAGTACTTC
13,NA,NA,TRBJ2-3,TRBV3-1/TRBV3-2,CASSPGAGPVSYF,TGTGCCAGCAGCCCGGGTGCAGGCCCCGTATCGTATTTT
13,NA,NA,TRBJ2-2,TRBV27,CASRDSYTGELFF,TGTGCCAGCAGGGACAGTTACACCGGGGAGCTGTTTTTT
14,NA,NA,TRBJ1-3,TRBV19,CASEGRYSGNTIYF,TGTGCCAGTGAGGGGCGGTACTCTGGAAACACCATATATTTT
15,NA,NA,TRBJ1-4,TRBV7-2,CASSLEVATNEKLFF,TGTGCCAGCAGCTTAGAGGTGGCAACTAATGAAAAACTGTTTTTT
14,NA,NA,TRBJ2-5,TRBV7-8,CASSLSGREETQYF,TGTGCCAGCAGCTTATCGGGCAGAGAAGAGACCCAGTACTTC
14,NA,TRBD1,TRBJ1-2,TRBV19,CASSPGQNIYGYTF,TGTGCCAGTAGCCCGGGACAGAACATCTATGGCTACACCTTC
15,NA,TRBD1,TRBJ1-2,TRBV7-2,CASSLMGQPLHGYTF,TGTGCCAGCAGCTTGATGGGACAGCCTCTTCATGGCTACACCTTC